The sequence of this T cell receptor beta chain was determined in a study of post-analysis software for immune sequencing data. General study findings and limits: About five TRBV segments, including TRBV5-6, TRBV5-1 and TRBV20-1, were more frequent in patients than controls. Pronounced co-clustering by F measure was evident among identically batched samples.

V was cut by 3 bases and J by 4 bases, with 15 bases left in between. CDR1 is MRHNA and CDR2 is SNTAGT in the germline V gene. This CDR3 comprises 15 residues. Every TCR beta cDNA library bore unique molecular identifiers. One entry per CDR3 protein, called by TCRdb with MiXCR from the PCR reads. The sample has 550,000 to 700,000 distinct CDR3 sequences; roughly 40% are singletons. This clonotype showed up just a few times. Its antigen is currently unknown. The chain employs TRBV6-4 and TRBJ1-2; D might be TRBD1 (6 bases). This receptor was obtained from a girl aged 10-17 years with multiple sclerosis. The sequencing sample was made of blood. CDR3: CASSEVGGGFYGYTF. The CDR3 DNA is TGTGCCAGCAGTGAGGTCGGCGGGGGCTTCTATGGCTACACCTTC.